Reported below is one T cell receptor beta chain. Its antigen is still unknown. The naive CD8 population came from CD45RO-negative cells selected for CCR7, without terminally differentiated effector memory CD45RA+ cells. Those who donated, Caucasian adults without exception, all lived in Nashville, Tennessee. Germline lookup yields CDR1 MGHRA and CDR2 YSYEKL. Losses at the gene ends were 4 bases for V and 4 bases for J; bases not matched to a gene: 19. This CDR3 region has 20 residues. These data originate in a study of shared clonotypes between healthy human individuals. General study results and limits: Donor clonotype sharing was expected to depend on sequencing depth. Non-shared clonotypes displayed generation probabilities falling below those of clonotypes present in all four donors.

Deep-level running was used for the assay. Repertoires were generated with immunoSEQ multiplex PCR, while TCRdb's copy carries only in-frame clones and drops some. There are just over 2,000,000 clones in the sample; approximately 94% occur only once, and roughly 1% lies in the top ten. The sequence was collected from a man between 18 and 29 years old in good health. The chain couples TRBV4-1 to TRBJ2-2, with 9 nucleotides matching TRBD1. Specimen: naive CD8+ T cells sorted from blood. CDR3 in amino acids: CASSPLGTGGAFSLTGELFF. CDR3 DNA sequence: TGCGCCAGCAGCCCTCTCGGAACAGGGGGCGCTTTCTCCCTCACCGGGGAGCTGTTTTTT.